This TCR beta chain stems from a study of blood T cell repertoires in COVID-19. Study overall: Samples representing acute and convalescent COVID-19 were sourced from the United States, Italy and Spain. From T cells, B-cell-depleted T cells, or PBMCs came the material, which was cDNA or gDNA.

V dropped 6 bases and J dropped 2 bases, with 11 bases sitting between them. CDR1 KGHSH and CDR2 LQKENI come from the germline V gene. This CDR3 spans 14 amino acids. In the original processing: Estimates of nucleated cell counts were drawn from the amplification of reference gene primers. Clones were sequenced by immunoSEQ multiplex PCR, and TCRdb holds only the in-frame ones, with some missing. Clone size and the V and J calls come from that table; the DNA yielded D and trimming. The sample yields about 210,000 clones, approximately 90% seen once. The TCR was taken from a man aged 25-40 years with acute or convalescent COVID-19. The specimen was peripheral blood. The chain combines TRBV18 with TRBJ1-3; D possibly corresponds to TRBD1 (5 bases). The CDR3 bases are TGTGCCAGCTCTATTGACAGCCCTGGAAACACCATATATTTT. Protein: CASSIDSPGNTIYF.